The present T cell receptor (beta chain) was sequenced within a study of cytomegalovirus exposure and HLA in healthy donors. PCR used 60 Vbeta primers and 13 Jbeta primers. The data were produced by immunoSEQ multiplex PCR, yet TCRdb's version contains in-frame clones alone and is incomplete. The table records some 140,000 clones, approximately 80% of them present only once. Concerning this clone: At one end the junction does not follow the germline gene, possibly because of a read error.

Per the germline V gene, CDR1 is MDHEN and CDR2 is SYDVKM. This CDR3 contains 13 residues. Source material: PBMCs. The sequence derives from a man aged 25 to 40 in good health and CMV-seronegative. J is TRBJ1-2 and V is TRBV28, with D perhaps matching TRBD1 (5 bases). This CDR3 reads CTSSRQIVYGYTF. The DNA of the CDR3 is TGTACCAGCAGTAGACAGATTGTCTATGGCTACACCTTC.